This TCR beta chain stems from a study of T cells in Graves' hyperthyroidism and ophthalmopathy. Patients between 18 and 65 years old had hyperthyroidism, newly diagnosed and lasting under 2 months. Authors of the study amplified TCR beta CDR3 regions from RNA transcripts. The HTBI primer set served for first-round RT-PCR of the TCR CDR3. Using its own MiXCR run on the multiplex PCR reads, TCRdb lists one record per CDR3 protein. The sample lists about 720,000 distinct CDR3 sequences; roughly 15% were seen once. Trimming left V 2 bases short and J 2 bases short, with 6 bases between. The V gene's germline CDR1 is MDHEN and CDR2 SYDVKM. The length of the CDR3 is 13 residues.

The chain employs TRBV28 and TRBJ1-2, with no clear D. This TCR was sampled from a man younger than 35 with Graves' hyperthyroidism. The sequencing sample was made of blood. The CDR3 sequence is CASSLIGNYGYTF. The CDR3 DNA is TGTGCCAGCAGTTTAATAGGGAACTATGGCTACACCTTC.